This TCR beta chain was recovered during a study of T-cell memory formation after mild COVID-19. Study results and limitations: Clones that got smaller from day 15 to 85 had even CD4/CD8, while clones growing later tipped toward CD4+. Those CD4+ clones that contracted were mainly in CM and EM (CD8+ ones in EMRA).

This clonotype occurred a few times. Antigen: not known. Amplification by 5'RACE using constant-segment primers produced TCR alpha and TCR beta cDNA libraries that carried sample barcodes and UMIs. TCRdb fed the 5' RACE reads into MiXCR, producing one record per CDR3 protein. Of 350,000 to 550,000 distinct CDR3 sequences in the sample, more than 15% were seen once. The receptor's source is a man aged 18 to 30 who had mild COVID-19 (a few samples of this study predate the infection). Cell type and time point are not known. What was sequenced was PBMCs or a T cell subset sorted from them (not recorded which).

This chain's CDR3 is CASSSRNDRVYGYTF. The CDR3, as DNA: TGTGCCAGCAGCTCCCGGAACGACAGAGTCTATGGCTACACCTTC. The gene calls are TRBV9 and TRBJ1-2; tentative D call: TRBD1 (5 bases). The CDR3 covers 15 residues. V shed 4 bases and J shed 4 bases, with 17 bases lying between them. Germline CDR1 is SGDLS and CDR2 is YYNGEE.